This T cell receptor beta chain comes out of a study of blood T cell repertoires in COVID-19. Data came from immunoSEQ multiplex PCR; TCRdb stores just in-frame clones and leaves some out. This table holds some 260,000 clones, approximately 86% found once. The ends lost 8 bases at V and 2 bases at J; junction bases unmatched: 1. The CDR3 loop spans 15 amino acids. The V gene's germline CDR1 is MNHEY and CDR2 SMNVEV (reference sequence). The chain has TRBV27 and TRBJ2-2; TRBD2 matches at 14 bases. Sequences were obtained from peripheral blood. The sequence derives from an older man with acute or convalescent COVID-19. The CDR3 loop reads CASGTSGRNTGELFF. In DNA, the CDR3 is TGTGCCAGCGGGACTAGCGGGAGAAACACCGGGGAGCTGTTTTTT.